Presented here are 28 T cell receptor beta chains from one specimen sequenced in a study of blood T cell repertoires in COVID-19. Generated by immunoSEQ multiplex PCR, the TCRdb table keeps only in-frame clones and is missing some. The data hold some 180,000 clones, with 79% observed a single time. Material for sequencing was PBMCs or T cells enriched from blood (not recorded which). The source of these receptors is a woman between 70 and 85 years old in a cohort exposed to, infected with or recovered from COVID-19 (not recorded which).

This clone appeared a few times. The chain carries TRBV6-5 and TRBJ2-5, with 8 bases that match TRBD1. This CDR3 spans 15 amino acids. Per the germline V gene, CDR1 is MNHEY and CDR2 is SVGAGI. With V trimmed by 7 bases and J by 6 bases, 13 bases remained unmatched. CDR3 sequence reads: CASTQTGGDKKTQYF. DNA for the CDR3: TGTGCCAGCACCCAAACAGGGGGAGATAAAAAGACCCAGTACTTC.

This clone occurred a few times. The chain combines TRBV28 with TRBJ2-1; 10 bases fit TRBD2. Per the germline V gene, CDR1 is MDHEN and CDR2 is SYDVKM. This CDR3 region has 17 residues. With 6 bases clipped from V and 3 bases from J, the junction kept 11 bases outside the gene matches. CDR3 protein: CASSPQPLAGRYNEQFF. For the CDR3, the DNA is TGTGCCAGCAGCCCTCAACCACTAGCGGGGCGCTACAATGAGCAGTTCTTC.

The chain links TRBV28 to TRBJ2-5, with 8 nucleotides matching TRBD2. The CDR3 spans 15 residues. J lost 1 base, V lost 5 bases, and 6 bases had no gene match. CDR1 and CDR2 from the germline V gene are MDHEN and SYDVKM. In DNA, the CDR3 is TGTGCCAGCAGTACTGGCGGGAGGTTCCAAGAGACCCAGTACTTC. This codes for CASSTGGRFQETQYF.

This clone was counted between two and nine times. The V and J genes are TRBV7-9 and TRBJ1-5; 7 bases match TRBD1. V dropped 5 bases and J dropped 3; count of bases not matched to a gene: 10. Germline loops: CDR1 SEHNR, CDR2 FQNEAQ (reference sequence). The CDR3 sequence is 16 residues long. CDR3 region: CASSPLETGTNQPQHF. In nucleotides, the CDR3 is TGTGCCAGCAGCCCCCTCGAGACAGGGACCAATCAGCCCCAGCATTTT.

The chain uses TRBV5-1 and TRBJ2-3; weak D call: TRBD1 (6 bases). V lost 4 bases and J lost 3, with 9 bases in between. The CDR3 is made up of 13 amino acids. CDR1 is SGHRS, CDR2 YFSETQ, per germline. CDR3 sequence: CASSEQGTDTQYF. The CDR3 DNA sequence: TGCGCCAGCAGCGAACAGGGAACAGATACGCAGTATTTT.

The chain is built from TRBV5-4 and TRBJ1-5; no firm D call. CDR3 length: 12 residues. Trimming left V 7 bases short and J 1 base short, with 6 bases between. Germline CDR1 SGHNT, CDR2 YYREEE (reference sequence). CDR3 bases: TGTGCCAGCGGGCAGAGCAATCAGCCCCAGCATTTT. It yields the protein CASGQSNQPQHF.

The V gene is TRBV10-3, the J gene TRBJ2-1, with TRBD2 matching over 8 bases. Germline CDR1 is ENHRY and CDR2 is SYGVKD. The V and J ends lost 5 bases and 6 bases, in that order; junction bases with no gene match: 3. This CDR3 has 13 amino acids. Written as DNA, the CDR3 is TGTGCCATCAGTTGGGGACTAGGCAATGAGCAGTTCTTC. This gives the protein CAISWGLGNEQFF.

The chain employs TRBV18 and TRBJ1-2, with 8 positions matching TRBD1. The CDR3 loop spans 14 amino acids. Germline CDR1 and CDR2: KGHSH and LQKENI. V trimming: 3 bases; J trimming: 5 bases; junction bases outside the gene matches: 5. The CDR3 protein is CASSPQGAGYGYTF. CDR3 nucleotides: TGTGCCAGCTCACCGCAGGGGGCGGGTTATGGCTACACCTTC.

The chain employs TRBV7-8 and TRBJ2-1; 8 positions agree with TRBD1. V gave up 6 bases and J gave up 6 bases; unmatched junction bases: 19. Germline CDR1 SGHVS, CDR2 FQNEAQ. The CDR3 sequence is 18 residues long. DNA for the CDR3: TGTGCCAGCAGGCCGTGGCCAGGACAGGGAGAAAGTGGCAATGAGCAGTTCTTC. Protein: CASRPWPGQGESGNEQFF.

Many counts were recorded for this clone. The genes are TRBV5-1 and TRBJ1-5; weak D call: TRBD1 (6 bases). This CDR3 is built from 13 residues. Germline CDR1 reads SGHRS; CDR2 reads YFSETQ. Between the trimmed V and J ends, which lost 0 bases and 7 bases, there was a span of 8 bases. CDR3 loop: CASSLEGHQPQHF. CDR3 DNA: TGCGCCAGCAGCTTGGAGGGACACCAGCCCCAGCATTTT.

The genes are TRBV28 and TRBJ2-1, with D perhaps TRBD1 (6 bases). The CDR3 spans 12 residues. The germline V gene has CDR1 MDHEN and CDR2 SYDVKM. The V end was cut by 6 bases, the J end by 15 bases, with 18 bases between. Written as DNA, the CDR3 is TGTGCCAGCAGCGACCCCACAGGGTTTCCGTTCTTC. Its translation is CASSDPTGFPFF.

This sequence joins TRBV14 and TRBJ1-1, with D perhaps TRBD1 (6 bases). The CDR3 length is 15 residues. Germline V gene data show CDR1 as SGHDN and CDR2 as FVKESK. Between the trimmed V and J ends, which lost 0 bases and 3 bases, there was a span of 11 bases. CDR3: CASSQDLGGYTEAFF. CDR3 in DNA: TGTGCCAGCAGCCAAGATCTTGGGGGCTACACTGAAGCTTTCTTT. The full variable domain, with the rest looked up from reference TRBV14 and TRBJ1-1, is EAGVTQFPSHSVIEKGQTVTLRCDPISGHDNLYWYRRVMGKEIKFLLHFVKESKQDESGMPNNRFLAERTGGTYSTLKVQPAELEDSGVYFCASSQDLGGYTEAFFGQGTRLTVV.

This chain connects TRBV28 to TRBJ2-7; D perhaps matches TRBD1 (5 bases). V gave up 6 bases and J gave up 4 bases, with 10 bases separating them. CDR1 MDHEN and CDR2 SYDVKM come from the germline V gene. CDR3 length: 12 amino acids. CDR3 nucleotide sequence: TGTGCCAGCAGCCAGCAGGGTTACGAGCAGTACTTC. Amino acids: CASSQQGYEQYF. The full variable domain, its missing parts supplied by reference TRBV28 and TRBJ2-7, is DVKVTQSSRYLVKRTGEKVFLECVQDMDHENMFWYRQDPGLGLRLIYFSYDVKMKEKGDIPEGYSVSREKKERFSLILESASTNQTSMYLCASSQQGYEQYFGPGTRLTVT.

CDR3 region: CASSSPAGITGNEQFF. DNA for the CDR3: TGTGCCAGCAGTTCACCTGCGGGTATCACCGGCAATGAGCAGTTCTTC. The rearrangement uses TRBV25-1 and TRBJ2-1; D is perhaps TRBD2 (5 bases). Germline lookup yields CDR1 MGHDK and CDR2 SYGVNS. This CDR3 has 16 amino acids. Trimming left V 5 bases short and J 6 bases short, with 20 bases between.

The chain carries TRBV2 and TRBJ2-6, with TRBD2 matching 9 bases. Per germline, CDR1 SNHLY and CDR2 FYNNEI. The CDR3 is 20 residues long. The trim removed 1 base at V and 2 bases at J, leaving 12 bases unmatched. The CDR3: CASSEGPFSGRWTGANVLTF. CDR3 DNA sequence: TGTGCCAGCAGTGAAGGCCCTTTTAGCGGGAGATGGACTGGGGCCAACGTCCTGACTTTC. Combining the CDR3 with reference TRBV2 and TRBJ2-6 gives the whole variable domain EPEVTQTPSHQVTQMGQEVILRCVPISNHLYFYWYRQILGQKVEFLVSFYNNEISEKSEIFDDQFSVERPDGSNFTLKIRSTKLEDSAMYFCASSEGPFSGRWTGANVLTFGAGSRLTVL.

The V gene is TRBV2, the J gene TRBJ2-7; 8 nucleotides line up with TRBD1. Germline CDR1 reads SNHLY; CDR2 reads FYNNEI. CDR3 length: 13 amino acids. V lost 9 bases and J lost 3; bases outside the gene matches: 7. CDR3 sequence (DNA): TGTGCCAGATCGGACAGGGTCAACTACGAGCAGTACTTC. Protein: CARSDRVNYEQYF.

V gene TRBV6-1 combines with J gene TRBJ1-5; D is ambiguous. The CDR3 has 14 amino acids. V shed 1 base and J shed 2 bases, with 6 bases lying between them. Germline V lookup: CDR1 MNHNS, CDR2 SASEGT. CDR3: CASSEVAGNQPQHF. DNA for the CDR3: TGTGCCAGCAGTGAAGTGGCAGGCAATCAGCCCCAGCATTTT.

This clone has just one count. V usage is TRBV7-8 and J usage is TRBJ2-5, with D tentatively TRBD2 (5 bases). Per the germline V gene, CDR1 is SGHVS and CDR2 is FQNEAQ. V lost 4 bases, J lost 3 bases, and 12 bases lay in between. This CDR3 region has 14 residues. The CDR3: CASSSNRGKETQYF. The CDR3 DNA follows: TGTGCCAGCAGCTCTAACAGAGGGAAAGAGACCCAGTACTTC.

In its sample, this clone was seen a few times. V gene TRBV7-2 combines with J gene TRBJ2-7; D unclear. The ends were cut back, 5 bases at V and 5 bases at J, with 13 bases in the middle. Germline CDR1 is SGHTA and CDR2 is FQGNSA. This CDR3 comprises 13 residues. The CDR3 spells CASSMSNQHEQYF. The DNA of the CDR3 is TGTGCCAGCAGCATGAGTAACCAACACGAGCAGTACTTC. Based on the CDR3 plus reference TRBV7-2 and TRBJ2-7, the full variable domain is GAGVSQSPSNKVTEKGKDVELRCDPISGHTALYWYRQSLGQGLEFLIYFQGNSAPDKSGLPSDRFSAERTGGSVSTLTIQRTQQEDSAVYLCASSMSNQHEQYFGPGTRLTVT.

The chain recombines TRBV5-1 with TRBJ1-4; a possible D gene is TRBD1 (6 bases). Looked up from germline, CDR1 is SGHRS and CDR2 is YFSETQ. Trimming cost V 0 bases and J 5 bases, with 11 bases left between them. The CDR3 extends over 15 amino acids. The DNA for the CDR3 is TGCGCCAGCAGCTTGGCGACAGGAACCAATGAAAAACTGTTTTTT. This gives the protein CASSLATGTNEKLFF.

CDR3 region: CASSLGTGGLNSPLHF. The CDR3 nucleotides read TGTGCCAGCTCCTTGGGGACAGGGGGACTTAATTCACCCCTCCACTTT. This sequence joins TRBV7-3 and TRBJ1-6; 11 bases are shared with TRBD1. J was trimmed by 6 bases and V by 8 bases; bases with no gene match: 9. CDR1 is SGHTA and CDR2 is FQGTGA in the germline V gene. This CDR3 has 16 residues.

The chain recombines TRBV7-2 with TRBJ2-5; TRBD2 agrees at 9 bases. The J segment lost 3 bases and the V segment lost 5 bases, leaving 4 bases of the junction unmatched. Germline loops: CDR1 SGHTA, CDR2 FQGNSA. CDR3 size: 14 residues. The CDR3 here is CASSGSGGKETQYF. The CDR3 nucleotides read TGTGCCAGCAGCGGTAGCGGGGGAAAAGAGACCCAGTACTTC.

The CDR3 DNA sequence: TGTGCCAGCAGTTTAACATTTAACACTGAAGCTTTCTTT. Translating it yields CASSLTFNTEAFF. The V call is TRBV27, the J call TRBJ1-1; D uncertain. Trimming pared 2 bases from V and 2 bases from J, leaving 6 bases between. The CDR3 extends over 13 amino acids. CDR1 is MNHEY and CDR2 is SMNVEV in the germline V gene (reference sequence).

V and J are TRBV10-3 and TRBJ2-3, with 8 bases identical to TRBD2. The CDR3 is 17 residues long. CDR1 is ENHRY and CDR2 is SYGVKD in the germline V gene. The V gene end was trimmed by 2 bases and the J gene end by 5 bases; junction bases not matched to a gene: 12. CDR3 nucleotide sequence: TGTGCCATCAGTGAGGTCTTGACGGGAGGGCCGATAGATACGCAGTATTTT. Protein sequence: CAISEVLTGGPIDTQYF.

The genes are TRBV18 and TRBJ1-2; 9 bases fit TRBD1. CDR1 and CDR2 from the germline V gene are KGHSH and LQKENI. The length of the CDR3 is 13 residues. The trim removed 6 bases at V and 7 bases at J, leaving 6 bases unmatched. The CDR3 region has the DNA TGTGCCAGCTCGTTTGGGACAGGGAGTGGCTACACCTTC. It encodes CASSFGTGSGYTF. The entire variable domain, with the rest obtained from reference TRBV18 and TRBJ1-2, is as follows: NAGVMQNPRHLVRRRGQEARLRCSPMKGHSHVYWYRQLPEEGLKFMVYLQKENIIDESGMPKERFSAEFPKEGPSILRIQQVVRGDSAAYFCASSFGTGSGYTFGSGTRLTVV.

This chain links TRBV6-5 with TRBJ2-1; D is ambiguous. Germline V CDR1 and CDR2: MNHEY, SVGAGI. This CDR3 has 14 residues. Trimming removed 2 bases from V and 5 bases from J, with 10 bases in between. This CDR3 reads CASSYETPNNEQFF. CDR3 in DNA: TGTGCCAGCAGTTACGAGACTCCCAACAATGAGCAGTTCTTC.

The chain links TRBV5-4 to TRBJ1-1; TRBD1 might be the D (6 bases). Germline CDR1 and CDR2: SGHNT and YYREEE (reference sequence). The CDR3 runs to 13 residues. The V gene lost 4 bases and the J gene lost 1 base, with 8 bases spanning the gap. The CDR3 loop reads CASSRQANTEAFF. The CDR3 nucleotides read TGTGCCAGCAGCCGACAGGCGAACACTGAAGCTTTCTTT.

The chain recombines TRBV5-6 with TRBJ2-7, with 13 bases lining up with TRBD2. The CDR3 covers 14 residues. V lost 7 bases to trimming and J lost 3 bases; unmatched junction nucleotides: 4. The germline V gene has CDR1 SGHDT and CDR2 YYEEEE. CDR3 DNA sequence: TGTGCCAGCCATCGGACTAGCGGGAGCTACGAGCAGTACTTC. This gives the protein CASHRTSGSYEQYF.